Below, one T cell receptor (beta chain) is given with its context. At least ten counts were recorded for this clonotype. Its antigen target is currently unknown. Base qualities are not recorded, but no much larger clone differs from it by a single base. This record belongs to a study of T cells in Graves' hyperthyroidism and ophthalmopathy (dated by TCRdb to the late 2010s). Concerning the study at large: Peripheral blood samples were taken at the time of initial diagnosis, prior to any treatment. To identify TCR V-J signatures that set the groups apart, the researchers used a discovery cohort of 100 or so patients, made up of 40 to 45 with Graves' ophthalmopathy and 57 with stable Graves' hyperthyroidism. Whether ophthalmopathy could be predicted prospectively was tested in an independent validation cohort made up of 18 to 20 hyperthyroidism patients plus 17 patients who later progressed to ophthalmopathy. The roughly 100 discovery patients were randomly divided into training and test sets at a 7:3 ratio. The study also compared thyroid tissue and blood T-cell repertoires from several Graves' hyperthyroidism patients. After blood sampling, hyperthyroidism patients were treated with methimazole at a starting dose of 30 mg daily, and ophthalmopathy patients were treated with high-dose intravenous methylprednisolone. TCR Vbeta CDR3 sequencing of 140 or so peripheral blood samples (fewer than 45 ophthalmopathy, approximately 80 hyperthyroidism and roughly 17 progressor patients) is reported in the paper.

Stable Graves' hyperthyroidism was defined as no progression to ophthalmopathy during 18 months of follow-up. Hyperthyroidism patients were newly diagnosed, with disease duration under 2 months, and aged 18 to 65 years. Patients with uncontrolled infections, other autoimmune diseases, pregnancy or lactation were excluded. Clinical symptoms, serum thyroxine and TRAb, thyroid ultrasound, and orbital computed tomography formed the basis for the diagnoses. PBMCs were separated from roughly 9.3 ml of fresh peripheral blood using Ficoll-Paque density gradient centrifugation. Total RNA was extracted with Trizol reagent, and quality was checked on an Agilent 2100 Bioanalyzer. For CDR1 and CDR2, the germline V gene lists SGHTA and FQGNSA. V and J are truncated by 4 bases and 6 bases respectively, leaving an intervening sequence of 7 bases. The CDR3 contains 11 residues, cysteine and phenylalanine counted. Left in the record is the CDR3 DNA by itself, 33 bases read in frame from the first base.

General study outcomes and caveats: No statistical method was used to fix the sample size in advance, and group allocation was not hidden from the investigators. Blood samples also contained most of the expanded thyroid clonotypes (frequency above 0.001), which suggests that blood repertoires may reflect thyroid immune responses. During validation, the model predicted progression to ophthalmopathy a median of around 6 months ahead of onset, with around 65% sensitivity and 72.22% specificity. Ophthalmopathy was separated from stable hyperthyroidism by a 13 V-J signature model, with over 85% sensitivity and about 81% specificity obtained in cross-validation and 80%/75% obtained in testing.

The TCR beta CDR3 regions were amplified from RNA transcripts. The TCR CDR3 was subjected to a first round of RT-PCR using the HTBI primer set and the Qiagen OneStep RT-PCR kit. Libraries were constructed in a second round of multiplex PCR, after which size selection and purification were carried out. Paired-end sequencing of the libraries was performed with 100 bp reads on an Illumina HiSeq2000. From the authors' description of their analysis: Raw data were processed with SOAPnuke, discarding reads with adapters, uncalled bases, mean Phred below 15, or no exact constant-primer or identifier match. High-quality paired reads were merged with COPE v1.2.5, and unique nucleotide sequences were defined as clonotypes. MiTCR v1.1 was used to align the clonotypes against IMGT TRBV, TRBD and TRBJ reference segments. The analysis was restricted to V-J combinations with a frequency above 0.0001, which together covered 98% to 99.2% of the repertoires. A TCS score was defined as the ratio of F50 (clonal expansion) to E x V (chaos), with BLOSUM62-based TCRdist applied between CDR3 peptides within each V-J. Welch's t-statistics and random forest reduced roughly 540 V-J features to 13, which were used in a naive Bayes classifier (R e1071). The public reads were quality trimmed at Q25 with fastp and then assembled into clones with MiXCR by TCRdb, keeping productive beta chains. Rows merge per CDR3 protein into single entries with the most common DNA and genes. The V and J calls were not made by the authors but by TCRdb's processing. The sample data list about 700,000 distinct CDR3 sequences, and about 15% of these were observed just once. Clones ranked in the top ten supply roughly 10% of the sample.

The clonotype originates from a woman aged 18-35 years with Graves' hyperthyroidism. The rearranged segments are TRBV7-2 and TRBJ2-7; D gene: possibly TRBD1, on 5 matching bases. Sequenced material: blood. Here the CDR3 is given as CASSSGIEQYF. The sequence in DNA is TGTGCCAGCAGCTCAGGGATCGAGCAGTACTTC. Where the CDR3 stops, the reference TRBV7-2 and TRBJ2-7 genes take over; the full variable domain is GAGVSQSPSNKVTEKGKDVELRCDPISGHTALYWYRQSLGQGLEFLIYFQGNSAPDKSGLPSDRFSAERTGGSVSTLTIQRTQQEDSAVYLCASSSGIEQYFGPGTRLTVT.